This TCR beta chain was sequenced during a study of cytomegalovirus exposure and HLA in healthy donors. The CDR3 contains 14 residues. The germline CDR1 and CDR2 sequences are LNHDA and SQIVND (reference sequence). The V and J ends lost 3 bases and 8 bases, in that order; junction bases with no gene match: 9. Comment on this clone: Its antigen is not known.

The study, taken as a whole, reports: In a later analysis, V- and J-gene trimming of beta chains associated with a DCLRE1C missense variant, replicated independently. Clonal expansion, a later analysis showed, was greater in HLA-associated TCR beta chains than in equally common others.

The PCR employed 60 Vbeta primers together with 13 Jbeta primers. Original processing notes: Later, tens of millions of unique TCR beta chains were counted in an analysis, and about 10 million of them were shared. TCRdb's table, derived via immunoSEQ multiplex PCR, lists solely in-frame clones and lacks some. V and J calls and clone size are as listed in that table; D and trimming were resolved from the DNA. The data show 40,000 to 60,000 clones, and the top ten clones hold roughly 26%. The receptor was derived from a man in his forties or fifties in good health and CMV-seropositive. The chain carries TRBV19 and TRBJ1-2; 7 bases line up with TRBD1. Sequencing used PBMCs. This CDR3 is CASSIDRAGVGYTF. The CDR3, as DNA: TGTGCCAGTAGTATCGACAGGGCTGGTGTCGGCTACACCTTC.